This TCR beta chain emerged from a study of CD8+ T cells in alopecia areata. Treatment given: oral pan-JAK inhibitor, 5-10 mg twice daily. From alopecia areata patients, lesional scalp punch biopsies and peripheral blood were collected. PBMCs served as the source from which CD4+ and CD8+ T cells were sorted. cDNA prepared by RNA extraction and subsequent reverse transcription served as the template for sequencing. Measured with immunoSEQ multiplex PCR; TCRdb has only the in-frame clones, and not every one. There are around 99,000 clones in the sample; 80% to 85% occur only once, and over 20% lies in the top ten. V lost 5 bases to trimming and J lost 3 bases; unmatched junction nucleotides: 7. The CDR3 loop spans 14 amino acids. Germline V gene data show CDR1 as SGHTA and CDR2 as FQGNSA.

The V and J genes are TRBV7-2 and TRBJ2-7; 7 bases fit TRBD1. Sequenced here: CD8+ T cells sorted from blood, sampled at week 24, from a patient treated with tofacitinib. This TCR was sampled from a human donor with alopecia areata. The CDR3 DNA reads TGTGCCAGCAGCCTCTTAGGGGGCTACTACGAGCAGTACTTC. Its translation: CASSLLGGYYEQYF.